The present TCR beta chain was sequenced within a study of patients and donors after allogeneic stem cell transplantation. TCRdb independently ran MiXCR on the RT-PCR reads; one entry per CDR3 protein. This sample carries over 150,000 distinct CDR3 sequences, roughly two fifths of them seen once, and the ten largest clones take about 35%. The V and J ends lost 7 bases and 6 bases, in that order; junction bases with no gene match: 9. This CDR3 is built from 14 residues. The sample comprised blood, either unsorted or a sorted T cell fraction (not recorded which). The clonotype originates from a human donor who was either an allogeneic HSCT recipient or a stem cell or donor lymphocyte infusion donor (not recorded which). It is not recorded whose cells these are; they may come from a transplant donor. V is TRBV12-3 or TRBV12-4 and J is TRBJ1-2; TRBD1 matches 9 bases. The CDR3, as DNA: TGTGCCAGCATTGGGACAGGGAAAGAGGATGGCTACACCTTC. It encodes CASIGTGKEDGYTF.